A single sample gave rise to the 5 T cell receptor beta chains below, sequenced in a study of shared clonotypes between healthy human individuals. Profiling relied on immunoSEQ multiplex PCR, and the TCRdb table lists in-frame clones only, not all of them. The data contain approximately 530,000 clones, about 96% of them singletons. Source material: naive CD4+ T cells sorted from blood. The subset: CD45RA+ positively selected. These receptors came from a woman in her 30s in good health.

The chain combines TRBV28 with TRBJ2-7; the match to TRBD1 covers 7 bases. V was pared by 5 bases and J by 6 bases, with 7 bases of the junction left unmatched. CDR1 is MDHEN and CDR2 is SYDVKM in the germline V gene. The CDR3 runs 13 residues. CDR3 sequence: CASSPEYRGEQYF. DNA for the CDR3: TGTGCCAGCAGTCCCGAGTACAGGGGCGAGCAGTACTTC.

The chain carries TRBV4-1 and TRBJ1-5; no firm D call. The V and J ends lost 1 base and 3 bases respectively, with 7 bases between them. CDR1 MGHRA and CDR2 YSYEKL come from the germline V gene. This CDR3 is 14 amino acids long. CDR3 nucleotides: TGCGCCAGCAGCCAAGGGCAGAACAATCAGCCCCAGCATTTT. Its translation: CASSQGQNNQPQHF.

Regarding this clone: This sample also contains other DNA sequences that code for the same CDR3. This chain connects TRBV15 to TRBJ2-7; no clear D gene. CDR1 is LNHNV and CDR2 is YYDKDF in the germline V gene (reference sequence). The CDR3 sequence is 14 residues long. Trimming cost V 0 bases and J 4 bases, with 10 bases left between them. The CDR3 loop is CATSRDRATYEQYF. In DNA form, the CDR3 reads TGTGCCACCAGCAGAGATCGGGCAACTTACGAGCAGTACTTC.

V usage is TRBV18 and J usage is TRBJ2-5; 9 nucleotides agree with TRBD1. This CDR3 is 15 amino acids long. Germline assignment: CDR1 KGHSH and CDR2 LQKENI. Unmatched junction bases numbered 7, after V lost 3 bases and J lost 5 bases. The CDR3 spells CASSPRTGVGETQYF. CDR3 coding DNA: TGTGCCAGCTCACCGCGGACAGGGGTTGGGGAGACCCAGTACTTC.

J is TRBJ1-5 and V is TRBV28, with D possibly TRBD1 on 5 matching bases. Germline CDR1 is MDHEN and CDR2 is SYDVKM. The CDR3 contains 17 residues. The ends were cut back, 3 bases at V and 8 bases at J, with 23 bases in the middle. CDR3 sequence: CASSFYFGQGDMEPQHF. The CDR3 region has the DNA TGTGCCAGCAGTTTTTATTTCGGGCAGGGAGATATGGAGCCCCAGCATTTT. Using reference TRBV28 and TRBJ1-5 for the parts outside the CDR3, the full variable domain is DVKVTQSSRYLVKRTGEKVFLECVQDMDHENMFWYRQDPGLGLRLIYFSYDVKMKEKGDIPEGYSVSREKKERFSLILESASTNQTSMYLCASSFYFGQGDMEPQHFGDGTRLSIL.